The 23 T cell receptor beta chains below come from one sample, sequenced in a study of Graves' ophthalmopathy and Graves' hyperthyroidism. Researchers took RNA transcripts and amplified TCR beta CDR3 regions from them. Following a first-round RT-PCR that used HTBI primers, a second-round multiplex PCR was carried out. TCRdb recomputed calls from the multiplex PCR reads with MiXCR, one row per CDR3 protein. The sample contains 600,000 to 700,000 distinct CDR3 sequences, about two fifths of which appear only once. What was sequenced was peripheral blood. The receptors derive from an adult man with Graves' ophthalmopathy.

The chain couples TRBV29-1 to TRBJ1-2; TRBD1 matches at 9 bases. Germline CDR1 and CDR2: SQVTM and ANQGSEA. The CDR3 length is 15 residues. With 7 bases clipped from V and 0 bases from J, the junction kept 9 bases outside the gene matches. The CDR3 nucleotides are TGCAGCGCCGGGACAGGGTTTTTGTCTAACTATGGCTACACCTTC. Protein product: CSAGTGFLSNYGYTF.

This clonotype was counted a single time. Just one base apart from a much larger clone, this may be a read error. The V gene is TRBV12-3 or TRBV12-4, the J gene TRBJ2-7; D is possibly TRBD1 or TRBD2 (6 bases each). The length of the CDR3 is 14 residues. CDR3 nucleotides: TGTGACAGCAGCCCGCGGGACACCTCCTACGAGCAGTACTTC. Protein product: CDSSPRDTSYEQYF.

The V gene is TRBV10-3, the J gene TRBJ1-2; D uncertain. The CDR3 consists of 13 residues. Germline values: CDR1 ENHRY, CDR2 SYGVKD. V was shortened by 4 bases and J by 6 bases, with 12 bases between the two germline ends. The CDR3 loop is CAISVARLNGYTF. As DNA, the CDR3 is TGTGCCATCAGTGTGGCCAGGCTTAATGGCTACACCTTC.

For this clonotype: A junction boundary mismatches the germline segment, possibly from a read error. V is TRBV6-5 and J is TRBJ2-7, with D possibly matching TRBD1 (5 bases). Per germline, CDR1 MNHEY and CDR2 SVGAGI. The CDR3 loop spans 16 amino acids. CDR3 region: CVSSYSTEISSYEQYF. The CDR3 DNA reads TGTGTCAGCAGTTACTCGACAGAGATTAGCTCCTACGAGCAGTACTTC.

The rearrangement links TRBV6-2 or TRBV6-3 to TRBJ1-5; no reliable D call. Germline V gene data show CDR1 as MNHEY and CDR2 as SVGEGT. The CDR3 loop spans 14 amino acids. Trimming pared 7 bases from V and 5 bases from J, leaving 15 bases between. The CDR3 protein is CASTLRVSDQPQHF. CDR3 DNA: TGTGCCAGCACCCTGAGGGTATCGGATCAGCCCCAGCATTTT.

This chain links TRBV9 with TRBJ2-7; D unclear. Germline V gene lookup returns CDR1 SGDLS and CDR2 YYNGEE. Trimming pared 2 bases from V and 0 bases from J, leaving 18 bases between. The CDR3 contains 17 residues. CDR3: CASSVSGQQASSYEQYF. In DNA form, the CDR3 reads TGTGCCAGCAGCGTTTCCGGTCAGCAGGCGAGCTCCTACGAGCAGTACTTC.

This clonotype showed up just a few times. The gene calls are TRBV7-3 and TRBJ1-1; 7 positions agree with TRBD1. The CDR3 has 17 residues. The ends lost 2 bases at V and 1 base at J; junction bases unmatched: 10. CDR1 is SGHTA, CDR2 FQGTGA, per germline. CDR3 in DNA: TGTGCCAGCAGCTTATCGAGGGTGGGGACAGCGAACACTGAAGCTTTCTTT. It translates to CASSLSRVGTANTEAFF.

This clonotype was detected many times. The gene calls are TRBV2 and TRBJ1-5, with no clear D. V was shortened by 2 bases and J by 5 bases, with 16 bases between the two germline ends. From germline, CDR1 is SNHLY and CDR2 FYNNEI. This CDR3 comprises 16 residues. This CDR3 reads CASSESPGQSYQPQHF. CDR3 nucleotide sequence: TGTGCCAGCAGTGAATCTCCGGGTCAGTCTTATCAGCCCCAGCATTTT.

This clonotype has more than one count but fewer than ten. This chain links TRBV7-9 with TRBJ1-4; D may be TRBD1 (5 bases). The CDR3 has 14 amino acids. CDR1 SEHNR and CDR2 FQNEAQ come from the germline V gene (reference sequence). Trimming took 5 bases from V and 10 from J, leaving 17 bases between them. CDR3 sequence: CASSPSGRDRKLFF. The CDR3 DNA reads TGTGCCAGCAGCCCCTCAGGGCGCGACCGAAAACTGTTTTTT.

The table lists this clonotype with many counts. DNA for the CDR3: TGTGCCAGTAGTAGAACAGGCTACTTTAACACTGAAGCTTTCTTT. Its translation: CASSRTGYFNTEAFF. The J gene is TRBJ1-1, the V gene TRBV19; tentative D call: TRBD1 (5 bases). The CDR3 is made up of 15 amino acids. V lost 4 bases, J lost 2 bases, and 14 bases lay in between. CDR1 and CDR2 (germline): LNHDA, SQIVND (reference sequence).

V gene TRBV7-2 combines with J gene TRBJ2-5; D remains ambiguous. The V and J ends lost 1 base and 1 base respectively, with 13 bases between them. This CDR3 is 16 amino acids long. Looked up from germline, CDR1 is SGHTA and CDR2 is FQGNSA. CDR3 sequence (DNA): TGTGCCAGCAGCTTAGATTCTTGGGCAGGCCAAGAGACCCAGTACTTC. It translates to CASSLDSWAGQETQYF.

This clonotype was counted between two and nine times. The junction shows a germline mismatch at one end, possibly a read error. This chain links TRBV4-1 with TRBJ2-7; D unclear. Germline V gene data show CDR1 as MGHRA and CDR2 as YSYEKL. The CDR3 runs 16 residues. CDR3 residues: CASSQDRALQSYEQYF. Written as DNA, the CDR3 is TGTGCCAGCAGCCAAGATCGGGCGCTCCAATCCTACGAGCAGTACTTC.

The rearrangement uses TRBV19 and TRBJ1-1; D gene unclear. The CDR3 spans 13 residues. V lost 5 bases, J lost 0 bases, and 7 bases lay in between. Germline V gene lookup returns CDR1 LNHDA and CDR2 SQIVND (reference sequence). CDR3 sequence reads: CASSHLVNTEAFF. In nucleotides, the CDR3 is TGTGCCAGTAGTCACCTCGTGAACACTGAAGCTTTCTTT.

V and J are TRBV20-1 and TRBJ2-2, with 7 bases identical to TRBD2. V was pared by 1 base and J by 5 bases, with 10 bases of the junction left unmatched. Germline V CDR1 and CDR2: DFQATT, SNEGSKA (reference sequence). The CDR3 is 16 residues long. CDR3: CSARASGFGQTGELFF. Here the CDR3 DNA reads TGCAGTGCTAGAGCTAGCGGCTTTGGACAAACCGGGGAGCTGTTTTTT.

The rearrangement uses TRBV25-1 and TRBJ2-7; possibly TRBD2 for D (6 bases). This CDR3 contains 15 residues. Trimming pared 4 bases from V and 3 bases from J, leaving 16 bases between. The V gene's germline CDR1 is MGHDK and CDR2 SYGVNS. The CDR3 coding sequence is TGTGCCAGCAGTGCTAAGACTAGGCGACACTACGAGCAGTACTTC. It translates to CASSAKTRRHYEQYF.

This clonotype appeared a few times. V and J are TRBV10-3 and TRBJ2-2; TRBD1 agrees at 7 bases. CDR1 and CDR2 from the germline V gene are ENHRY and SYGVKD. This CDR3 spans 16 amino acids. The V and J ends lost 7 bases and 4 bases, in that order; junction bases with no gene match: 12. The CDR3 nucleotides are TGTGCCATCAAAGACAGGGAAAGTAAAGGCACCGGGGAGCTGTTTTTT. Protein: CAIKDRESKGTGELFF.

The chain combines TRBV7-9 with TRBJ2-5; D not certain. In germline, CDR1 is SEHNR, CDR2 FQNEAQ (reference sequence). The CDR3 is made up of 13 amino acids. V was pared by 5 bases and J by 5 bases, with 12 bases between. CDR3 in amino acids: CASSHRVGETQYF. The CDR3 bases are TGTGCCAGCAGCCATCGGGTGGGGGAGACCCAGTACTTC.

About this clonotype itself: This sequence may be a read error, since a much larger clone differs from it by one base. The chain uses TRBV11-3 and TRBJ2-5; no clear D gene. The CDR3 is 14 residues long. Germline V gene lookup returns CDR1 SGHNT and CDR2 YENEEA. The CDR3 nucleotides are TGTGTCAGCAGCCCAAGAAGGACCGAAGAGACCCAGTACTTC. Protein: CVSSPRRTEETQYF. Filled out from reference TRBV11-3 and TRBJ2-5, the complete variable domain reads EAGVVQSPRYKIIEKKQPVAFWCNPISGHNTLYWYLQNLGQGPELLIRYENEEAVDDSQLPKDRFSAERLKGVDSTLKIQPAELGDSAVYLCVSSPRRTEETQYFGPGTRLLVL.

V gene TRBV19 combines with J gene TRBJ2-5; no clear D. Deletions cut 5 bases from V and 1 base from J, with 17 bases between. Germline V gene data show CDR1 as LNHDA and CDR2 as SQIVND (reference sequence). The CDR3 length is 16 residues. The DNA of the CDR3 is TGTGCCAGTAGTCAGCGAAAGGTGTGGGGCCAAGAGACCCAGTACTTC. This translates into CASSQRKVWGQETQYF. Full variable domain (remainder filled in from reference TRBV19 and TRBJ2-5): DGGITQSPKYLFRKEGQNVTLSCEQNLNHDAMYWYRQDPGQGLRLIYYSQIVNDFQKGDIAEGYSVSREKKESFPLTVTSAQKNPTAFYLCASSQRKVWGQETQYFGPGTRLLVL.

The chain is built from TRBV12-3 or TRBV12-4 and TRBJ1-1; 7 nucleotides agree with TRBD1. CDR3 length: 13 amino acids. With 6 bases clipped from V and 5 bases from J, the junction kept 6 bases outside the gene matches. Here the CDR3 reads CASRPGQMTEAFF. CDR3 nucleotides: TGTGCCAGCAGACCGGGACAGATGACTGAAGCTTTCTTT.

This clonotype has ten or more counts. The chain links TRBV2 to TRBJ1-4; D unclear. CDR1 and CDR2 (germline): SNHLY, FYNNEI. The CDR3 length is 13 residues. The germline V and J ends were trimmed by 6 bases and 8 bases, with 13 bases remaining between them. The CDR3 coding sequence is TGTGCCAGCAGCCGCGACGTATCCGAAAAACTGTTTTTT. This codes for CASSRDVSEKLFF.

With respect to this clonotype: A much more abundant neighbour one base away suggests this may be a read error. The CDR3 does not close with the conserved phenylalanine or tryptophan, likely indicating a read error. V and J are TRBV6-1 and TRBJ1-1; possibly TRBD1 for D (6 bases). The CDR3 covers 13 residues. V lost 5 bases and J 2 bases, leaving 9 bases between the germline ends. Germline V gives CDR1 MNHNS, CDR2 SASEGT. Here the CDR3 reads CASSRGHNTEAFL. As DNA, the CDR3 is TGTGCCAGCAGTCGGGGACATAACACTGAAGCTTTCCTT.

The CDR3 loop is CASSLKQGGTQYF. CDR3 DNA sequence: TGTGCCAGCAGCCTGAAACAGGGTGGGACCCAGTACTTC. The chain carries TRBV14 and TRBJ2-5, with D possibly TRBD1 on 6 matching bases. The CDR3 runs 13 residues. Per germline, CDR1 SGHDN and CDR2 FVKESK. The germline V and J ends were trimmed by 4 bases and 7 bases, with 13 bases remaining between them.